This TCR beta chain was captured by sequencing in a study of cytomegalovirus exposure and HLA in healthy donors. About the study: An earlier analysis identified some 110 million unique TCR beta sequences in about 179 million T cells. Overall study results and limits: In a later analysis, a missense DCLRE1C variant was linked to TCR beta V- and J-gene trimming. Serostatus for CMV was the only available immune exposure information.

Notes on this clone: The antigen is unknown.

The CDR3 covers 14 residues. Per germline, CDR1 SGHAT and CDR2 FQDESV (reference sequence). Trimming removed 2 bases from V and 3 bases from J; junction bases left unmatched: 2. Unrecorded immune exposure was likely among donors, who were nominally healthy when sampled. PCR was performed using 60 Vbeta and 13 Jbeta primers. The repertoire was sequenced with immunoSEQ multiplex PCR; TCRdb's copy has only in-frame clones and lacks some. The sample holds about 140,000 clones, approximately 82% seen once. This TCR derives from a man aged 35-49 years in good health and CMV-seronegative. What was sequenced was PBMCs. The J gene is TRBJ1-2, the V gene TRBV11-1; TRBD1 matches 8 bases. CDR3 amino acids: CASSLPGGDYGYTF. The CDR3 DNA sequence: TGTGCCAGCAGCTTACCAGGGGGCGACTATGGCTACACCTTC.